This T cell receptor (beta chain) comes out of a study of cytomegalovirus exposure and HLA in healthy donors. Whole-study context: About 180 million T cells yielded 117 million unique TCR beta sequences, as an earlier analysis found.

This clone has a handful of counts. The germline CDR1 and CDR2 sequences are SEHNR and FQNEAQ (reference sequence). V was clipped by 3 bases and J by 0 bases; unmatched bases: 0. The CDR3 is 15 amino acids. PCR amplification relied on 60 Vbeta primers (plus 13 Jbeta primers). Produced via immunoSEQ multiplex PCR; TCRdb's table is partial and in-frame only. The sample gives around 170,000 clones, roughly 79% of which show up once; under 2% is in the top ten. This sequence originates from a middle-aged man in good health and CMV-seronegative. The rearrangement links TRBV7-9 to TRBJ2-5; 11 bases map to TRBD2. Material: PBMCs. The CDR3 nucleotides read TGTGCCAGCAGCTTGGGACTAGCGGACCAAGAGACCCAGTACTTC. Amino acids: CASSLGLADQETQYF.